Listed below are T cell receptor beta chains from one sample, sequenced in a study of T cells after yellow fever vaccination. Each CDR3 protein is one row after TCRdb ran MiXCR on the 5' RACE reads. Among some 420,000 distinct CDR3 sequences listed, 18% were seen once. Sequences were derived from PBMCs, sampled before the yellow fever booster vaccination. The receptors shown here come from a man younger than 35 who received the YFV17D yellow fever vaccine. The CDR3 runs from the conserved cysteine through the conserved F or W. A D gene is named only where the DNA matches it firmly. The size of a clone is reported for some rows only, either as once, few or many, or as a class for expanded clones.

CSVAGPSLIGGYTF,TGCAGCGTTGCCGGGCCATCCCTCATCGGAGGCTACACCTTC,NA,few,TRBV29-1,TRBJ1-2
CASSQVEAGTEAFF,TGTGCCAGCAGCCAAGTGGAGGCTGGGACTGAAGCTTTCTTT,NA,few,TRBV3-1,TRBJ1-1
CASSLVGHRNINYGYTF,TGTGCCAGCAGCTTAGTGGGACACCGCAACATAAACTATGGCTACACCTTC,NA,few,TRBV7-2,TRBJ1-2
CASSFSGPLAFF,TGTGCCAGCAGTTTTTCGGGACCCCTAGCTTTCTTT,NA,NA,TRBV6-1,TRBJ1-1
CASSLLSAGGGQPQHF,TGTGCCAGCAGCTTACTTTCCGCCGGGGGTGGTCAGCCCCAGCATTTT,NA,few,TRBV7-8,TRBJ1-5
CASSVEIGEQFF,TGTGCCAGCAGCGTAGAGATAGGTGAGCAGTTCTTC,NA,few,TRBV9,TRBJ2-1
CASRGGNYGYTF,TGTGCCAGCCGGGGAGGGAACTATGGCTACACCTTC,NA,few,TRBV27,TRBJ1-2
CASSIYLGAGGTEAFF,TGTGCCAGCAGCATTTACCTTGGGGCGGGAGGTACTGAAGCTTTCTTT,NA,once,TRBV12-3/TRBV12-4,TRBJ1-1
CASTKQSSGAGNEQFF,TGTGCCAGCACCAAACAGTCTAGCGGGGCCGGGAATGAGCAGTTCTTC,TRBD2,NA,TRBV6-2/TRBV6-3,TRBJ2-1
CASRGVAVTGELFF,TGTGCCAGCAGAGGGGTAGCCGTTACCGGGGAGCTGTTTTTT,NA,NA,TRBV6-2/TRBV6-3,TRBJ2-2
CASSSSSGNTIYF,TGTGCTAGCAGCTCCTCCTCTGGAAACACCATATATTTT,NA,many,TRBV7-7,TRBJ1-3
CASSLWDRVDTQYF,TGTGCCAGCAGTTTATGGGACAGGGTAGATACGCAGTATTTT,TRBD1,few,TRBV27,TRBJ2-3
CASSYNSPNTEAFF,TGTGCCAGCAGTTATAACAGCCCGAACACTGAAGCTTTCTTT,NA,NA,TRBV6-5,TRBJ1-1
CASTPTGPAPLHF,TGTGCCAGCACCCCGACAGGGCCAGCACCCCTCCACTTT,TRBD1,NA,TRBV6-5,TRBJ1-6
CASSASVLQEQFF,TGCGCCAGCAGCGCCTCGGTACTACAGGAGCAGTTCTTC,NA,NA,TRBV5-1,TRBJ2-1
CASSPPGAGSEKLFF,TGTGCCAGCAGCCCTCCGGGGGCAGGGAGTGAAAAACTGTTTTTT,NA,NA,TRBV7-2,TRBJ1-4
CATSRDSYNEQFF,TGTGCCACCAGTAGGGACAGTTACAATGAGCAGTTCTTC,TRBD1,NA,TRBV24-1,TRBJ2-1
CASSPSVNEQYF,TGTGCCAGCAGCCCTTCGGTGAACGAGCAGTACTTC,NA,few,TRBV7-6,TRBJ2-7
CASNPPGLPRAETQYF,TGTGCCAGCAACCCCCCGGGGCTTCCCAGAGCAGAGACCCAGTACTTC,NA,few,TRBV7-9,TRBJ2-5
CASSFRTGEQETQYF,TGTGCCAGCAGTTTTAGGACTGGAGAACAAGAGACCCAGTACTTC,NA,few,TRBV12-3/TRBV12-4,TRBJ2-5
CASSPRQGGVQETQYF,TGTGCCAGCAGCCCCAGACAGGGGGGCGTACAAGAGACCCAGTACTTC,TRBD1,NA,TRBV7-9,TRBJ2-5
CASSRSGARNTEAFF,TGTGCCAGCAGCCGGTCGGGAGCTAGGAACACTGAAGCTTTCTTT,NA,NA,TRBV7-9,TRBJ1-1
CASSWDGGGTEAFF,TGCGCCAGCAGCTGGGACGGTGGGGGGACTGAAGCTTTCTTT,NA,few,TRBV5-1,TRBJ1-1
CASSSWAEQFF,TGTGCCAGCAGCTCTTGGGCGGAGCAGTTCTTC,NA,NA,TRBV7-2,TRBJ2-1
CASSEWAGYGYTF,TGTGCCAGCAGTGAATGGGCTGGCTATGGCTACACCTTC,NA,NA,TRBV6-1,TRBJ1-2
CASSLGTAYYEQYF,TGTGCCAGCAGTTTAGGGACAGCGTACTACGAGCAGTACTTC,TRBD1,few,TRBV6-1,TRBJ2-7
CSARSLAGDPRYNEQFF,TGCAGTGCTAGATCACTAGCGGGGGATCCACGTTACAATGAGCAGTTCTTC,TRBD2,many,TRBV20-1,TRBJ2-1
CASSPHSGTDTYGYTF,TGTGCCAGCAGCCCTCACTCCGGGACAGACACCTATGGCTACACCTTC,TRBD1,few,TRBV6-6,TRBJ1-2
CASSHYRAQPQHF,TGTGCCAGCAGCCATTACAGGGCTCAGCCCCAGCATTTT,NA,few,TRBV3-1,TRBJ1-5
CSARQSTSTDTQYF,TGCAGTGCGCGACAGAGCACTAGCACAGATACGCAGTATTTT,NA,NA,TRBV20-1,TRBJ2-3
CASSYGAGGAWNEQFF,TGTGCCAGCAGTTACGGGGCGGGGGGTGCCTGGAATGAGCAGTTCTTC,TRBD2,few,TRBV6-2/TRBV6-3,TRBJ2-1
CASSDRTGGYEQYF,TGCGCCAGCAGCGATCGGACAGGGGGCTACGAGCAGTACTTC,TRBD1,few,TRBV4-3,TRBJ2-7
CASSQDHPSGGGTIQYF,TGCGCCAGCAGCCAAGATCACCCTAGCGGGGGGGGAACCATTCAGTACTTC,TRBD2,many,TRBV4-3,TRBJ2-4
CSVGGLAGETQYF,TGCAGCGTTGGCGGGCTAGCGGGAGAGACCCAGTACTTC,TRBD2,NA,TRBV29-1,TRBJ2-5
CSAPGQANTGELFF,TGCAGTGCTCCGGGACAGGCGAACACCGGGGAGCTGTTTTTT,TRBD1,NA,TRBV20-1,TRBJ2-2
CASTSIEEGYGYTF,TGTGCCAGCACATCGATTGAGGAGGGATATGGCTACACCTTC,NA,NA,TRBV12-3/TRBV12-4,TRBJ1-2
CSASQDSLQETQYF,TGCAGTGCTAGTCAGGACTCCCTACAAGAGACCCAGTACTTC,NA,few,TRBV20-1,TRBJ2-5
CATSSREGYTF,TGTGCCACCAGCAGTAGGGAGGGCTACACCTTC,NA,few,TRBV15,TRBJ1-2
CASSWGGGADTQYF,TGCGCCAGCAGCTGGGGAGGAGGCGCGGATACGCAGTATTTT,NA,NA,TRBV4-3,TRBJ2-3
CASSRTGGEYSPLHF,TGTGCCAGCAGTAGGACAGGGGGCGAGTATTCACCCCTCCACTTT,TRBD1,NA,TRBV6-5,TRBJ1-6
CASSADRGGNQPQHF,TGCGCCAGCAGCGCGGACAGGGGCGGCAATCAGCCCCAGCATTTT,TRBD1,NA,TRBV5-1,TRBJ1-5
CASRLLSGGARDTQYF,TGTGCCAGCAGGTTACTTAGCGGGGGGGCCCGAGATACGCAGTATTTT,TRBD2,few,TRBV12-3/TRBV12-4,TRBJ2-3
CASSFFTGQGAGGELFF,TGCGCCAGCAGCTTTTTTACGGGACAGGGGGCCGGCGGGGAGCTGTTTTTT,TRBD1,few,TRBV5-1,TRBJ2-2
CAISGDGTDTQYF,TGTGCCATCAGTGGGGACGGGACAGATACGCAGTATTTT,NA,many,TRBV10-3,TRBJ2-3
CASSQLFGGLGSSYEQYF,TGCGCCAGCAGCCAGCTCTTTGGGGGGTTGGGAAGCTCCTACGAGCAGTACTTC,NA,few,TRBV4-3,TRBJ2-7
CAIKELGGGETQYF,TGTGCCATCAAGGAACTTGGGGGAGGGGAGACCCAGTACTTC,TRBD2,few,TRBV10-3,TRBJ2-5
CATQGYNEQFF,TGTGCCACCCAGGGTTACAATGAGCAGTTCTTC,NA,NA,TRBV28,TRBJ2-1
CASSLVDVDTQYF,TGTGCCAGCAGCTTAGTAGATGTAGATACGCAGTATTTT,NA,many,TRBV7-9,TRBJ2-3
CASSRDSNTEAFF,TGTGCTAGCAGCCGAGACAGCAACACTGAAGCTTTCTTT,NA,many,TRBV18,TRBJ1-1
CASSYRGGAHTGELFF,TGTGCCAGCAGTTACCGCGGGGGGGCCCACACCGGGGAGCTGTTTTTT,TRBD2,few,TRBV6-5,TRBJ2-2
CASSLDPEAYEQYF,TGTGCCAGCAGCTTGGATCCCGAGGCCTACGAGCAGTACTTC,NA,NA,TRBV7-6,TRBJ2-7
CASSYTGKNTEAFF,TGTGCCAGCAGTTACACAGGGAAGAACACTGAAGCTTTCTTT,NA,few,TRBV6-5,TRBJ1-1